This entry lists 21 T cell receptor beta chains sequenced from one sample in a study of blood T cells in healthy people across ages. Primed by a sample-barcoded 5' primer and a J-beta primer mix, a second PCR proceeded for about 6 to 11 cycles. MiXCR was run by TCRdb on the 5' RACE reads, yielding one entry per CDR3 protein. In the table there are some 1.5 million distinct CDR3 sequences, 25% to 30% of which are singletons. The sequencing sample was made of blood. The receptors originated from a woman younger than 45 in good health.

This clonotype has at least ten counts. The genes are TRBV12-3 or TRBV12-4 and TRBJ2-5; maybe TRBD2 (5 bases). The CDR3 has 13 amino acids. Trimming left V 8 bases short and J 1 base short, with 11 bases between. This CDR3 is CASGPGFQETQYF. DNA for the CDR3: TGTGCCAGCGGTCCGGGGTTCCAAGAGACCCAGTACTTC.

CDR3 in DNA: TGCAGTGCCCCGCGGCCAGGGACGAGCAATCAGCCCCAGCATTTT. The encoded protein is CSAPRPGTSNQPQHF. The rearrangement joins TRBV20-1 to TRBJ1-5; D is perhaps TRBD1 (5 bases). CDR3 length: 15 amino acids. V was trimmed by 6 bases and J by 1 base, leaving 16 bases between them. Germline assignment: CDR1 DFQATT and CDR2 SNEGSKA (reference sequence).

The chain employs TRBV3-1 and TRBJ2-7, with no clear D. The J call is doubtful: the DNA matches TRBJ2-5 better. From germline, CDR1 is LGHDT and CDR2 YNNKEL (reference sequence). The CDR3 is 16 amino acids. CDR3 DNA sequence: TGTGCCAGCAGCCAAGGTGGGCAACGTATCAGCGAGACCCAGTACTTC. This codes for CASSQGGQRISETQYF.

Remarks on this clonotype: A read error may explain this, as a much larger clone is one base away. This sequence joins TRBV15 and TRBJ2-7; D not resolved. CDR1 and CDR2 from the germline V gene are LNHNV and YYDKDF (reference sequence). CDR3 size: 13 residues. CDR3 protein: CATRRDIKSEQYF. CDR3 in DNA: TGTGCCACCCGCAGAGATATTAAATCCGAGCAGTACTTC. The full variable domain, rest sourced from reference TRBV15 and TRBJ2-7, is DAMVIQNPRYQVTQFGKPVTLSCSQTLNHNVMYWYQQKSSQAPKLLFHYYDKDFNNEADTPDNFQSRRPNTSFCFLDIRSPGLGDTAMYLCATRRDIKSEQYFGPGTRLTVT.

The chain uses TRBV20-1 and TRBJ2-2; a weak D match, TRBD2 (5 bases). Trimming took off 6 bases at V and 0 bases at J, with 14 bases between the two ends. CDR3 length: 15 amino acids. The germline CDR1 and CDR2 sequences are DFQATT and SNEGSKA (reference sequence). CDR3 loop: CSAGPGIANTGELFF. The CDR3 nucleotides read TGCAGTGCCGGGCCGGGGATCGCGAACACCGGGGAGCTGTTTTTT.

The chain links TRBV7-6 to TRBJ2-3, with 12 bases fitting TRBD2. The CDR3 is made up of 16 amino acids. Germline-derived CDR1 and CDR2 are SGHVS and FNYEAQ. The V and J ends lost 8 bases and 4 bases, in that order; junction bases with no gene match: 10. The CDR3 region has the DNA TGTGCCAGCTCGGTTCGGACTAGCGGGATTGCAGATACGCAGTATTTT. Its protein product is CASSVRTSGIADTQYF.

The chain has TRBV24-1 and TRBJ2-3; TRBD1 agrees at 10 bases. The CDR3 consists of 16 residues. V lost 0 bases and J lost 6; bases outside the gene matches: 5. The V gene's germline CDR1 is KGHDR and CDR2 SFDVKD. CDR3 DNA: TGTGCCACCAGTGATTTGTCGACAGGGGGCGAGGATACGCAGTATTTT. Translating it yields CATSDLSTGGEDTQYF.

The rearrangement links TRBV7-8 to TRBJ2-7; D not certain. This CDR3 spans 11 amino acids. Germline CDR1 and CDR2: SGHVS and FQNEAQ. The ends were cut back, 6 bases at V and 9 bases at J, with 12 bases in the middle. The CDR3 nucleotides read TGTGCCAGCAGTATCGTTAACGTGCAGTACTTC. Translation: CASSIVNVQYF.

This clonotype occurred many times. The chain joins TRBV7-2 to TRBJ2-4, with 7 positions matching TRBD2. Per germline, CDR1 SGHTA and CDR2 FQGNSA. The CDR3 runs 15 residues. The junction had 8 bases not matched to a gene; V was cut back by 1 base and J by 8 bases. In DNA, the CDR3 is TGTGCCAGCAGCTTAGGTAGCGGGCGTAAGGACATTCAGTACTTC. Residues: CASSLGSGRKDIQYF.

This clonotype was detected ten times or more. The gene calls are TRBV18 and TRBJ2-7; D remains unclear. Germline lookup yields CDR1 KGHSH and CDR2 LQKENI. The CDR3 has 14 residues. Trimming shortened V by 3 bases and J by 6 bases, and 15 bases separated the two germline ends. CDR3 protein: CASSPDPFTTEQYF. Here the CDR3 DNA reads TGTGCCAGCTCACCGGACCCGTTCACGACCGAGCAGTACTTC.

This clonotype was detected only a few times. The chain employs TRBV6-5 and TRBJ1-2, with D uncertain. The CDR3 sequence is 15 residues long. Trimming took 6 bases from V and 4 from J, leaving 18 bases between them. Germline V gives CDR1 MNHEY, CDR2 SVGAGI. This chain's CDR3 is CASSTSGLGIYGYTF. The DNA of the CDR3 is TGTGCCAGCAGCACCAGCGGATTAGGGATCTATGGCTACACCTTC.

This chain links TRBV20-1 with TRBJ2-1, with TRBD1 matching 7 bases. The CDR3 runs to 13 residues. With 6 bases clipped from V and 10 bases from J, the junction kept 12 bases outside the gene matches. Germline loops: CDR1 DFQATT, CDR2 SNEGSKA (reference sequence). The CDR3 DNA reads TGCAGTGCAACGACAGGGATCCGTTACGAGCAGTTCTTC. Protein product: CSATTGIRYEQFF.

The rearrangement uses TRBV5-4 and TRBJ2-7; 7 nucleotides line up with TRBD2. Germline-derived CDR1 and CDR2 are SGHNT and YYREEE (reference sequence). V lost 7 bases and J lost 5; bases outside the gene matches: 12. The CDR3 totals 14 residues. The CDR3 is CASSLAAATDEQYF. DNA of the CDR3: TGTGCCAGCTCTCTAGCGGCAGCCACCGACGAGCAGTACTTC.

This sequence joins TRBV20-1 and TRBJ2-4; possibly TRBD1 for D (6 bases). Trimming removed 6 bases from V and 13 bases from J, with 25 bases in between. This CDR3 comprises 14 residues. Germline assignment: CDR1 DFQATT and CDR2 SNEGSKA (reference sequence). DNA of the CDR3: TGCAGTGCCCGGGACACCTACTCCTACAATGAGCAGTACTTC. Its translation is CSARDTYSYNEQYF.

The chain uses TRBV6-2 or TRBV6-3 and TRBJ2-1, with 9 bases aligning to TRBD2. Unmatched junction bases numbered 9, after V lost 0 bases and J lost 3 bases. The CDR3 runs 18 residues. Germline CDR1 reads MNHEY; CDR2 reads SVGEGT. The chain's CDR3 is CASSYSGASGRFYNEQFF. The CDR3 DNA sequence: TGTGCCAGCAGTTACTCGGGTGCGAGCGGGAGGTTCTACAATGAGCAGTTCTTC.

This chain connects TRBV20-1 to TRBJ2-4; 8 bases fit TRBD2. Germline CDR1 and CDR2: DFQATT and SNEGSKA (reference sequence). The V and J ends lost 5 bases and 0 bases, in that order; junction bases with no gene match: 9. This CDR3 region has 16 residues. The CDR3 region has the DNA TGCAGTGCTCAAGGTGGTAGCGGGGTAGCCAAAAACATTCAGTACTTC. It codes for CSAQGGSGVAKNIQYF.

V usage is TRBV5-5 and J usage is TRBJ1-1; weak D call: TRBD1 (5 bases). CDR1 SGHKS and CDR2 YYEKEE come from the germline V gene (reference sequence). CDR3 size: 18 residues. V was trimmed by 0 bases and J by 0 bases, leaving 18 bases between them. This CDR3 is CASSLVGVGGTVNTEAFF. The CDR3, as DNA: TGTGCCAGCAGCTTGGTGGGGGTAGGAGGGACCGTGAACACTGAAGCTTTCTTT. Filled out from reference TRBV5-5 and TRBJ1-1, the complete variable domain reads DAGVTQSPTHLIKTRGQQVTLRCSPISGHKSVSWYQQVLGQGPQFIFQYYEKEERGRGNFPDRFSARQFPNYSSELNVNALLLGDSALYLCASSLVGVGGTVNTEAFFGQGTRLTVV.

This clonotype appeared a few times. CDR3 loop: CSVEFGSTDTQYF. The CDR3 nucleotides read TGCAGCGTTGAATTTGGCAGCACAGATACGCAGTATTTT. This chain connects TRBV29-1 to TRBJ2-3; D gene unclear. The CDR3 consists of 13 residues. Germline V gene data show CDR1 as SQVTM and CDR2 as ANQGSEA. V was pared by 2 bases and J by 0 bases, with 6 bases between.

The chain has TRBV5-1 and TRBJ1-5; D is undetermined. In germline, CDR1 is SGHRS, CDR2 YFSETQ. The length of the CDR3 is 15 residues. Trimming stripped 4 bases from V and 0 bases from J, with 11 bases between. The CDR3 here is CASSADGYSNQPQHF. CDR3 DNA sequence: TGCGCCAGCAGCGCAGACGGTTATAGCAATCAGCCCCAGCATTTT.

About this clonotype itself: One end of the junction is discordant with germline, which a read error may explain. This chain joins TRBV12-3 or TRBV12-4 and TRBJ2-2; 11 nucleotides agree with TRBD2. The CDR3 extends over 18 amino acids. CDR3 residues: CASSRSTSGDHRSGDLFF. CDR3 DNA sequence: TGTGCCAGCAGCCGGTCGACTAGCGGGGACCACAGATCCGGGGATCTGTTTTTT.

The CDR3 region is CASKLSHREGGYTF. Written as DNA, the CDR3 is TGTGCCAGCAAGCTCTCCCACAGGGAGGGCGGCTACACCTTC. V is TRBV7-2 and J is TRBJ1-2; tentatively, D is TRBD1 (6 bases). CDR1 SGHTA and CDR2 FQGNSA come from the germline V gene. CDR3 length equals 14 residues. V dropped 7 bases and J dropped 8 bases, with 20 bases sitting between them.